The 3 T cell receptor beta chains listed next were all sequenced from one sample in a study of CD8 T cells in ankylosing spondylitis. TCRdb independently ran MiXCR on the 5' RACE reads; one entry per CDR3 protein. The sample has about 130,000 distinct CDR3 sequences; about 7% are singletons. Material for sequencing was blood, either unsorted or a sorted T cell fraction (not recorded which). The receptors come from a female donor with ankylosing spondylitis or in good health (not recorded which).

Ten or more counts support this clonotype. V usage is TRBV29-1 and J usage is TRBJ1-1; a weak D match, TRBD1 (5 bases). Germline-derived CDR1 and CDR2 are SQVTM and ANQGSEA. There are 12 residues in the CDR3. V lost 1 base and J lost 7, with 10 bases in between. CDR3 DNA: TGCAGCGTTGAAGTAGGGAGGGGTGAAGCTTTCTTT. This gives the protein CSVEVGRGEAFF.

This clonotype appeared a few times. This chain links TRBV20-1 with TRBJ2-7; D is unresolved. The CDR3 is 13 residues long. CDR1 is DFQATT, CDR2 SNEGSKA, per germline (reference sequence). The DNA of the CDR3 is TGCACCACTACTTGGGGATTCGACTACGAGCAGTACTTC. Translating gives CTTTWGFDYEQYF.

In this sample, this clonotype turned up many times. Compared with germline, one end of the junction differs, possibly owing to a read error. The chain combines TRBV7-7 with TRBJ2-3; 7 bases match TRBD2. This CDR3 has 14 amino acids. The V gene's germline CDR1 is SSHAT and CDR2 FNYEAQ (reference sequence). The CDR3 loop is CASSPAGVTDTQYF. The CDR3 region has the DNA TGTGCTAGCAGCCCCGCGGGGGTCACAGATACGCAGTATTTT.